Given below is one TCR beta chain in context. There are 15 residues in the CDR3. V was pared by 0 bases and J by 6 bases, with 15 bases between. Germline V gene sequence: CDR1 SGHDN, CDR2 FVKESK. This sample was included in a study of cytomegalovirus exposure and HLA in healthy donors. Both 60 Vbeta primers and 13 Jbeta primers went into the PCR. Data came from immunoSEQ multiplex PCR; TCRdb stores just in-frame clones and leaves some out. Of 140,000 or so clones in the sample, around 84% are singletons; the top ten hold 2% to 3%. This clonotype was sampled from a boy between 2 and 10 years old in good health and CMV-seronegative. The sequencing input was PBMCs. The rearrangement uses TRBV14 and TRBJ2-7; tentative D call: TRBD2 (5 bases). CDR3 protein: CASSQDIRGIGEQYF. CDR3 DNA: TGTGCCAGCAGCCAAGATATACGGGGAATCGGCGAGCAGTACTTC.